The rows below give T cell receptor beta chains drawn from one sample of a study of T cell clones after liver transplantation. Profiling relied on immunoSEQ multiplex PCR, and the TCRdb table lists in-frame clones only, not all of them. The repertoire holds some 80,000 clones, around 84% seen once, with about 2% in the top ten. The input for sequencing was CD4+ T cells from blood, taken 48 months after liver transplant. The receptors come from a human patient who received a liver transplant. These T cells may partly come from the graft donor. CDR3s include the opening cysteine and the closing phenylalanine or tryptophan. Each record gives: clone size, V gene, J gene, D gene, CDR3 DNA, CDR3 protein. D genes are given only for firm matches. For some rows the clone size is stated as once, few or many, or as a class when expanded; others skip it.

-	TRBV5-1	TRBJ2-7	-	TGCGCCAGCAGGGAACTCTCCTACGAGCAGTACTTC	CASRELSYEQYF
-	TRBV18	TRBJ2-7	TRBD1	TGTGCCAGCTCGAGGTCGGGGGACAGGGTATCGAACGAGCAGTACTTC	CASSRSGDRVSNEQYF
once	TRBV4-2	TRBJ2-1	TRBD2	TGTGCCAGCAGCCAAAGGGGTACTAGCGGGGGCTACAATGAGCAGTTCTTC	CASSQRGTSGGYNEQFF
-	TRBV15	TRBJ1-1	TRBD1	TGTGCCACCAGCATTCTATTGGGACAGGGGGTTTCTGAAGCTTTCTTT	CATSILLGQGVSEAFF
-	TRBV19	TRBJ2-6	-	TGTGCCAGTAGAACCCGGACGGGGTCTGGGGCCAACGTCCTGACTTTC	CASRTRTGSGANVLTF
few	TRBV6-5	TRBJ1-5	-	TGTGCCAGCAGCACCCGTCCCCTTGGAGGACCCCAGCATTTT	CASSTRPLGGPQHF
once	TRBV7-2	TRBJ2-3	-	TGTGCCAGCAGCTTTAAAGCGGGAGATACGCAGTATTTT	CASSFKAGDTQYF
once	TRBV7-3	TRBJ2-6	TRBD2	TGTGCCAGCAGCTTAAATCTAGCGGGGAGCTCTGGGGCCAACGTCCTGACTTTC	CASSLNLAGSSGANVLTF
-	TRBV4-1	TRBJ2-3	TRBD2	TGCGCCAGCAGCCAAGCTAAGGGAGGGCAGACAGATACGCAGTATTTT	CASSQAKGGQTDTQYF
-	TRBV7-9	TRBJ2-7	TRBD1	TGTGCCAGCAGCTTAAGGGACAGGGGTTTCTACGAGCAGTACTTC	CASSLRDRGFYEQYF
-	TRBV2	TRBJ1-4	-	TGTGCCAGCAGTGAACTGACAGTGAGTGAAAAACTGTTTTTT	CASSELTVSEKLFF
-	TRBV5-6	TRBJ2-1	TRBD1	TGTGCCAGCAGCTTGCTCGGGACAGGGGGCTTCTATGAGCAGTTCTTC	CASSLLGTGGFYEQFF
once	TRBV4-2	TRBJ2-7	TRBD1	TGTGCCAGCAGCCGAGCGGGACAGGGTCACTACGAGCAGTACTTC	CASSRAGQGHYEQYF
-	TRBV7-9	TRBJ2-3	TRBD1	TGTGCCAGCAGCAGGGGGACAGGGAAGGGAGATACGCAGTATTTT	CASSRGTGKGDTQYF
-	TRBV2	TRBJ1-5	-	TGTGCCAGCTCCGCGGACGGAAGCAATCAGCCCCAGCATTTT	CASSADGSNQPQHF
-	TRBV7-8	TRBJ2-3	-	TGTGCCAGCAGCTTAACTAAGGATTTAGATACGCAGTATTTT	CASSLTKDLDTQYF
-	TRBV6-1	TRBJ2-1	-	TGTGCCAGCAGTGAAGGTCGCGGGGTGGGCAATGAGCAGTTCTTC	CASSEGRGVGNEQFF
-	TRBV4-1	TRBJ2-3	TRBD2	TGCGCCAGCAGCCAAGGGGGAACTAGCGGGGGTGGTGGTACGCAGTATTTT	CASSQGGTSGGGGTQYF
-	TRBV4-3	TRBJ2-7	-	TGCGCCAGCAGCCAAGAGCCAGGCGGAACCTACGAGCAGTACTTC	CASSQEPGGTYEQYF
-	TRBV7-9	TRBJ1-2	TRBD1	TGTGCCAGCAGCGGACGGTGGGCAGGGGGCACTTATAACTATGGCTACACCTTC	CASSGRWAGGTYNYGYTF
-	TRBV6-6	TRBJ1-2	-	TGTGCCAGCAGCTATGACAGCTATGGCTACACCTTC	CASSYDSYGYTF
-	TRBV19	TRBJ1-1	-	TGTGCCAGTAGTTCGACGAGGGACACTGAAGCTTTCTTT	CASSSTRDTEAFF
-	TRBV6-1	TRBJ1-5	-	TGTGCCAGCAGTGAAGCTCGGCAGGGATATTATCAGCCCCAGCATTTT	CASSEARQGYYQPQHF
-	TRBV14	TRBJ2-2	-	TGTGCCAGCAGCCAAGAAGAGACGGGAGCCGGGGAGCTGTTTTTT	CASSQEETGAGELFF
-	TRBV28	TRBJ1-5	-	TGTGCCAGCACCAAACGACGCGGGGGCTCTGGGCAGCCCCAGCATTTT	CASTKRRGGSGQPQHF
-	TRBV9	TRBJ1-2	-	TGTGCCAGCAGCGTAAGGAAGGATGGCTACACCTTC	CASSVRKDGYTF
once	TRBV19	TRBJ1-1	-	TGTGCCAGTAGGCGGGGACCAACCACTGAAGCTTTCTTT	CASRRGPTTEAFF
-	TRBV9	TRBJ2-3	TRBD2	TGTGCCAGCAGCGTATCTAGCGGGGGCCTCGAAGGATTGGGTGATACGCAGTATTTT	CASSVSSGGLEGLGDTQYF
-	TRBV7-2	TRBJ1-4	TRBD1	TGTGCCAGCAGCCTCCAGGGGGCGCTAGGAGAAAAACTGTTTTTT	CASSLQGALGEKLFF
-	TRBV4-1	TRBJ2-4	TRBD1	TGCGCCAGCAGCCAAGATAGGGGACAGGGTGAGGGGGCCAAAAACATTCAGTACTTC	CASSQDRGQGEGAKNIQYF
-	TRBV5-1	TRBJ1-2	-	TGCGCCAGCAGCTTGGATCAGAATGCCGGCTACACCTTC	CASSLDQNAGYTF
-	TRBV10-3	TRBJ2-3	-	TGTGCCATCAGTGAACCGGGTAAAAGCACAGATACGCAGTATTTT	CAISEPGKSTDTQYF
-	TRBV4-1	TRBJ1-2	-	TGCGCCAGCAGCCACTTAGGGGCAGCTAGAAGAAACTATGGCTACACCTTC	CASSHLGAARRNYGYTF
-	TRBV30	TRBJ2-7	-	TGTGCCTGGAGGTCGCCTGGGATCTCCTACGAGCAGTACTTC	CAWRSPGISYEQYF
-	TRBV19	TRBJ2-2	TRBD2	TGTGCCAGTAGTTTCGCCGGGTGGCGGGAGGACACCGGGGAGCTGTTTTTT	CASSFAGWREDTGELFF
-	TRBV7-2	TRBJ2-1	TRBD1	TGTGCCAGCAGCTTTAACAGGGGAATGGGCTCCTACAATGAGCAGTTCTTC	CASSFNRGMGSYNEQFF
once	TRBV7-2	TRBJ2-7	-	TGTGCCAGCAGCTTAGTACCCAGGGATAACTACGAGCAGTACTTC	CASSLVPRDNYEQYF